This TCR beta chain emerged from a study of CD8+CD57+ T cells in acquired aplastic anemia. The CDR3 length is 14 residues. The germline CDR1 and CDR2 sequences are MNHEY and SVGEGT. V lost 6 bases, J lost 1 base, and 13 bases lay in between. Genomic DNA constituted the template upon which TCR beta VDJ and CDR3 profiling was performed. TCRdb called the reads again in MiXCR, with one record for every CDR3 protein. The table records about 160,000 distinct CDR3 sequences, roughly 47% of them present only once. This clonotype was recorded at least ten times. Sequenced input: sorted CD4+, CD8+, or CD8+CD57+ T cells (not recorded which) from PBMCs. The chain recombines TRBV6-2 or TRBV6-3 with TRBJ2-7; maybe TRBD1 (6 bases). This sequence originates from a human donor in good health. Here the CDR3 reads CASSLWTASYEQYF. The CDR3 DNA reads as TGTGCCAGCAGCCTCTGGACAGCGTCCTACGAGCAGTACTTC.